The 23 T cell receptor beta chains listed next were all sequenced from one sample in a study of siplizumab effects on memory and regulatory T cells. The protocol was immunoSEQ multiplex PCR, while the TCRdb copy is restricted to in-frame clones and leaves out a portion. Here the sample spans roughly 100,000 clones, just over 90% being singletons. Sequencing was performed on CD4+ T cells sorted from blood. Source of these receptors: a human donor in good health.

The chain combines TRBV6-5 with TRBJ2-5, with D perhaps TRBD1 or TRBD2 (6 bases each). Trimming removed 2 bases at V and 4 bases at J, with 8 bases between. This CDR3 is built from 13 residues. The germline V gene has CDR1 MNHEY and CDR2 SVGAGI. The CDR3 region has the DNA TGTGCCAGCAGTTACGGGGGGCCAGAGACCCAGTACTTC. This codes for CASSYGGPETQYF.

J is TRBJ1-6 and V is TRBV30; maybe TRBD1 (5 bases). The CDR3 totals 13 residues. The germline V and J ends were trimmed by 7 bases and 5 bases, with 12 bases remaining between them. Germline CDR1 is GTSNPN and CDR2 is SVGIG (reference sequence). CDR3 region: CASSGTDNSPLHF. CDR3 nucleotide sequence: TGTGCCTCCTCCGGGACGGATAATTCACCCCTCCACTTT.

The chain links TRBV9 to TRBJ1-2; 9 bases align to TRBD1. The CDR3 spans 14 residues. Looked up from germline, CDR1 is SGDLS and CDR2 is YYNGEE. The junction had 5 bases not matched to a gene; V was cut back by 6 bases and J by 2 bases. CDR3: CASTQGQGNYGYTF. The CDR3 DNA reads TGTGCCAGCACACAGGGACAGGGAAACTATGGCTACACCTTC.

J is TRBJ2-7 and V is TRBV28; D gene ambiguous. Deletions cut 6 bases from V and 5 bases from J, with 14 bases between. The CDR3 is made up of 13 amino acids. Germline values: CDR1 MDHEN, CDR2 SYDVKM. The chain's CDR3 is CASSRHSPNEQYF. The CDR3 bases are TGTGCCAGCAGCCGACATAGCCCCAACGAGCAGTACTTC.

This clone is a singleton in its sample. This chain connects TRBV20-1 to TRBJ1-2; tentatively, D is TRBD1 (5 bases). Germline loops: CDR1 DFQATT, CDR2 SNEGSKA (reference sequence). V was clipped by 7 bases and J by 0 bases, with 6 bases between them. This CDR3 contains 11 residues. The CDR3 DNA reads TGCAGTGGACAGACTAACTATGGCTACACCTTC. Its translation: CSGQTNYGYTF.

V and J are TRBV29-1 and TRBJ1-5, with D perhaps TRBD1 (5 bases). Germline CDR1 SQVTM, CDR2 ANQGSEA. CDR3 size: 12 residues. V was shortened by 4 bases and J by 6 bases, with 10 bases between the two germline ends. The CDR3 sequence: CSVGGRGQPQHF. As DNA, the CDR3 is TGCAGCGTTGGTGGGAGGGGTCAGCCCCAGCATTTT.

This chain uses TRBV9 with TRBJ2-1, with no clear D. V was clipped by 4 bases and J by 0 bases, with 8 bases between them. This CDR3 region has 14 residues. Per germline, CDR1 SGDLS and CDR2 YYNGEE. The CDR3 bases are TGTGCCAGCAGCCCGGTGGGCTCCTACAATGAGCAGTTCTTC. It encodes CASSPVGSYNEQFF.

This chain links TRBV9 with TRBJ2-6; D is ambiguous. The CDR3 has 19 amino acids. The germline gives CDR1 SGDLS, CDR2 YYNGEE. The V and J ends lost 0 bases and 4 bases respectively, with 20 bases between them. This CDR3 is CASSVAPLGTDSGANVLTF. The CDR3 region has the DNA TGTGCCAGCAGCGTAGCACCCTTGGGAACTGATTCGGGGGCCAACGTCCTGACTTTC.

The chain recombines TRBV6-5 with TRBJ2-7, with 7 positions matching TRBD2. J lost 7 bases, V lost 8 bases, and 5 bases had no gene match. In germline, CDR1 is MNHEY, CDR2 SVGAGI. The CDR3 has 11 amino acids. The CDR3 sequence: CASGWEGEQYF. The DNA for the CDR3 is TGTGCCAGCGGATGGGAGGGGGAGCAGTACTTC.

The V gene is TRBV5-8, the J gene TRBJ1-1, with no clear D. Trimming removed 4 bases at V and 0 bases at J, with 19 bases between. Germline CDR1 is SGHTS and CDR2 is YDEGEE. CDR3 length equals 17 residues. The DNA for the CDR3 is TGTGCCAGCAGCCCTCCGTCGGGTACGGCGTTGAACACTGAAGCTTTCTTT. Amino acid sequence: CASSPPSGTALNTEAFF.

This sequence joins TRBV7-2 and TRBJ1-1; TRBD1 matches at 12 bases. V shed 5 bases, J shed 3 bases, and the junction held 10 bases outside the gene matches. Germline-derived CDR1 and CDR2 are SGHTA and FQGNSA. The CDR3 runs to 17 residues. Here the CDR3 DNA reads TGTGCCAGCAGCCTATCCGGGACAGGGGGCGCAGACACTGAAGCTTTCTTT. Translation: CASSLSGTGGADTEAFF.

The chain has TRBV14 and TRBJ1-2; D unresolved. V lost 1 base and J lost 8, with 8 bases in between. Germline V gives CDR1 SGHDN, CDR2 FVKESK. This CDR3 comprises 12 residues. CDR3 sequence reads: CASSQAEGGYTF. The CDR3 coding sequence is TGTGCCAGCAGCCAAGCAGAGGGAGGCTACACCTTC.

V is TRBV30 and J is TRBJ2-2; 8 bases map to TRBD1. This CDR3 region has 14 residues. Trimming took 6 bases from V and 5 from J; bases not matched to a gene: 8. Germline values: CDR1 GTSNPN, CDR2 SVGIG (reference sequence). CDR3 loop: CACPQGGGTGELFF. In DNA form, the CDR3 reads TGTGCCTGCCCACAGGGGGGCGGTACCGGGGAGCTGTTTTTT.

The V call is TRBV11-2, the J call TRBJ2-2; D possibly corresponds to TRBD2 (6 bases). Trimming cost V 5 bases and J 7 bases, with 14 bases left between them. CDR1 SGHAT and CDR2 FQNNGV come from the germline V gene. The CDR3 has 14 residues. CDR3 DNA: TGTGCCAGCAGCGCCGGGGGATTGGTCGGGGAGCTGTTTTTT. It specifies CASSAGGLVGELFF.

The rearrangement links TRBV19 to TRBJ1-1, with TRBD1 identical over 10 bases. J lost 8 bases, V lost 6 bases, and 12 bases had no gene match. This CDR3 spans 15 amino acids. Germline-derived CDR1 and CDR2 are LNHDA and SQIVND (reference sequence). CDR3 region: CASSSPRTGGTEAFF. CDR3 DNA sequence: TGTGCCAGTAGCAGCCCAAGGACAGGGGGGACCGAAGCTTTCTTT.

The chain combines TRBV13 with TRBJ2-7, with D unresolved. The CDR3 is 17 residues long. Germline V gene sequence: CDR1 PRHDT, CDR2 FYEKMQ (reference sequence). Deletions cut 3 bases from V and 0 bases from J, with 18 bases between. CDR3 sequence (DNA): TGTGCCAGCAGCTTTACACCCCTCGGGCTAGTCTCCTACGAGCAGTACTTC. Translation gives CASSFTPLGLVSYEQYF.

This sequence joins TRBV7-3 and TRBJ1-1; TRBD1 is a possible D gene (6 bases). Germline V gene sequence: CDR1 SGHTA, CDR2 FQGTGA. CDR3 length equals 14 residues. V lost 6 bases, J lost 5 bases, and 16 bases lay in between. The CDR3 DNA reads TGTGCCAGCAGTCCACAGGGTGGTTGGACTGAAGCTTTCTTT. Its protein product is CASSPQGGWTEAFF. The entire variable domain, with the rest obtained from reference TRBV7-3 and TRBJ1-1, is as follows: GAGVSQTPSNKVTEKGKYVELRCDPISGHTALYWYRQSLGQGPEFLIYFQGTGAADDSGLPNDRFFAVRPEGSVSTLKIQRTERGDSAVYLCASSPQGGWTEAFFGQGTRLTVV.

CDR3 amino acids: CASGGSSYNEQFF. CDR3 bases: TGTGCCAGCGGGGGTAGCTCCTACAATGAGCAGTTCTTC. The chain carries TRBV10-3 and TRBJ2-1; 7 nucleotides match TRBD2. Trimming cost V 10 bases and J 0 bases; bases outside gene matches: 3. The germline V gene encodes CDR1 ENHRY and CDR2 SYGVKD. The CDR3 covers 13 residues.

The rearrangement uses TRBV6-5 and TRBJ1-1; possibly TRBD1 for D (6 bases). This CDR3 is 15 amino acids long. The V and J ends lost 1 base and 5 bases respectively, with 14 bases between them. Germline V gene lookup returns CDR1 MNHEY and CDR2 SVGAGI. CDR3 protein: CASSYLGGGRTEAFF. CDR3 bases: TGTGCCAGCAGTTACTTGGGGGGCGGGAGGACTGAAGCTTTCTTT.

In DNA form, the CDR3 reads TGTGCCAGCAGCCAAGATTGGAAGGGCCGGGCTTTCTTT. It yields the protein CASSQDWKGRAFF. The chain joins TRBV14 to TRBJ1-1, with D hard to call. V was trimmed by 0 bases and J by 11 bases, leaving 13 bases between them. The CDR3 runs to 13 residues. CDR1 SGHDN and CDR2 FVKESK come from the germline V gene.

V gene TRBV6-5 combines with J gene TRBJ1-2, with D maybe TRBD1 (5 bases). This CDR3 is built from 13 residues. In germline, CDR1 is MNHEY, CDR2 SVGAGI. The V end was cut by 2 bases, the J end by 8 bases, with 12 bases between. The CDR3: CASSYGGGVGYTF. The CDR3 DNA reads TGTGCCAGCAGTTACGGGGGAGGGGTCGGCTACACCTTC.

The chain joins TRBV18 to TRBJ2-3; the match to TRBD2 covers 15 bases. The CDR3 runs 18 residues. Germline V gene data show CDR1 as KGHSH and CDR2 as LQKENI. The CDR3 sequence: CATSVSGTSGRIRDTQYF. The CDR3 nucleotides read TGTGCAACCTCTGTCTCCGGGACTAGCGGGAGGATACGGGATACGCAGTATTTT.

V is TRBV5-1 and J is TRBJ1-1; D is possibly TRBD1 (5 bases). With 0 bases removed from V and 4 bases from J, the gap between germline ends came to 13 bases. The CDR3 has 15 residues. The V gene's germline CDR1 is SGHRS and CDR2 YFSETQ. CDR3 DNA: TGCGCCAGCAGCTTGGGGGACGCCGTCCCCACTGAAGCTTTCTTT. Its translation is CASSLGDAVPTEAFF.